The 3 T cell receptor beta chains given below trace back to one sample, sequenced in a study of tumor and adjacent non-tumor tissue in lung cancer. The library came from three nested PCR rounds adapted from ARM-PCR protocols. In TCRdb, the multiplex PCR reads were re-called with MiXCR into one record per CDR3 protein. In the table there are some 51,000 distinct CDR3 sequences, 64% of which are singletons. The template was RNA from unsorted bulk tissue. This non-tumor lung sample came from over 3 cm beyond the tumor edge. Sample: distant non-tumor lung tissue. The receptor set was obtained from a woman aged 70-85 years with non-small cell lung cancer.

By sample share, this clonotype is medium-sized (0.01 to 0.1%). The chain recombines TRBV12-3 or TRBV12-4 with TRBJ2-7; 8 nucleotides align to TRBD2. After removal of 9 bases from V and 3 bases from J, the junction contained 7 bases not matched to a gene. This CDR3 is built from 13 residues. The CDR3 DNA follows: TGTGCCAGAGGGAGCGGGAGTGACTACGAGCAGTACTTC. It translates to CARGSGSDYEQYF.

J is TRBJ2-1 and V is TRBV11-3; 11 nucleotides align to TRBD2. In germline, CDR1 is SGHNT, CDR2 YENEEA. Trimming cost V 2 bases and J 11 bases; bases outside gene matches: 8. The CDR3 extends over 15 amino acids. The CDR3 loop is CASSLCGTSGGKQFF. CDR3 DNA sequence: TGTGCCAGCAGCTTATGTGGGACTAGCGGCGGCAAGCAGTTCTTC. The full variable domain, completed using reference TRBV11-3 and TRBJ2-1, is EAGVVQSPRYKIIEKKQPVAFWCNPISGHNTLYWYLQNLGQGPELLIRYENEEAVDDSQLPKDRFSAERLKGVDSTLKIQPAELGDSAVYLCASSLCGTSGGKQFFGPGTRLTVL.

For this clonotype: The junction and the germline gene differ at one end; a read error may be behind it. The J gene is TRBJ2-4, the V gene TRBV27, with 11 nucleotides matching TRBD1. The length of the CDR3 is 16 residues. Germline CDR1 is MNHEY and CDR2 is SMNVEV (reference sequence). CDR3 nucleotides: TGTGGCAGCAGTCCGGGGACAGGGGGGCCCAAAAACATTCAGTACTTC. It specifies CGSSPGTGGPKNIQYF.